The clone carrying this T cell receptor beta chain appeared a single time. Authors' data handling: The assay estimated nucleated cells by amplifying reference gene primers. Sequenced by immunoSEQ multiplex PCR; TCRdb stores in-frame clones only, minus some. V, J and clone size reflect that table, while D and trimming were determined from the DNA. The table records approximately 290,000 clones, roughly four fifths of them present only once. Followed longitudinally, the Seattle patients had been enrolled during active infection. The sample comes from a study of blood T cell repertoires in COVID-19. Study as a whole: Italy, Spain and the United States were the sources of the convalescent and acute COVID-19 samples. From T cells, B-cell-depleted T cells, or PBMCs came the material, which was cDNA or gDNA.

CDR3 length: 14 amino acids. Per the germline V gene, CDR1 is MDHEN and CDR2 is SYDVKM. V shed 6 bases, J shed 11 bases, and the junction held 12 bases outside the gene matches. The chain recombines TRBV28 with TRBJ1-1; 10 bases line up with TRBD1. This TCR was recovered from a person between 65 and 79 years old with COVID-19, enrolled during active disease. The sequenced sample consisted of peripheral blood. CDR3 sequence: CASRMTGGNRWAFF. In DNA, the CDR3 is TGTGCCAGCAGGATGACAGGGGGCAACCGATGGGCTTTCTTT.